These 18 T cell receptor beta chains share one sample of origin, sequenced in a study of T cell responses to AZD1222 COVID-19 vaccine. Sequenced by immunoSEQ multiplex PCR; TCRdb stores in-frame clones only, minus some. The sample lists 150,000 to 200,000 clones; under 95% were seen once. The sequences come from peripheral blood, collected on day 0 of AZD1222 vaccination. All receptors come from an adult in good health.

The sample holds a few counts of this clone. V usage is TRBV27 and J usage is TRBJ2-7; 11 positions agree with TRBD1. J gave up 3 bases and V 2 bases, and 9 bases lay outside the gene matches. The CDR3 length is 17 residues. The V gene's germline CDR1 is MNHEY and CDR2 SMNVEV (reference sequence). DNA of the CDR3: TGTGCCAGCAGTTTAGCAGAGCCGGGACAGGGGGGCTACGAGCAGTACTTC. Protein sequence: CASSLAEPGQGGYEQYF.

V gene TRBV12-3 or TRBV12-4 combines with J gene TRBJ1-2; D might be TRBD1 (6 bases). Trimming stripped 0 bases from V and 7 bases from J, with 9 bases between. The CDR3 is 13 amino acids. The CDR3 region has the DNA TGTGCCAGCAGTTTAGCGGGGGCGGGTGGCTACACCTTC. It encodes CASSLAGAGGYTF.

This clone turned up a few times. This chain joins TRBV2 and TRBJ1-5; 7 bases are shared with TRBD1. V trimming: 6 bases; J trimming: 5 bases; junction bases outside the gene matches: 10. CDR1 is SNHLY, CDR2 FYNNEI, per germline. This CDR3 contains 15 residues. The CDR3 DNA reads TGTGCCAGCAGCGTCACAGGGGTACCCTATCAGCCCCAGCATTTT. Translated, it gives CASSVTGVPYQPQHF.

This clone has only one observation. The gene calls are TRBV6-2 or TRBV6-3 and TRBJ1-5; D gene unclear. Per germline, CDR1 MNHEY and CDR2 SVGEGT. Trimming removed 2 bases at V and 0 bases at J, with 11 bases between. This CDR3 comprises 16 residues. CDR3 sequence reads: CASSYTPGNSNQPQHF. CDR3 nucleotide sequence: TGTGCCAGCAGTTACACCCCGGGGAATAGCAATCAGCCCCAGCATTTT.

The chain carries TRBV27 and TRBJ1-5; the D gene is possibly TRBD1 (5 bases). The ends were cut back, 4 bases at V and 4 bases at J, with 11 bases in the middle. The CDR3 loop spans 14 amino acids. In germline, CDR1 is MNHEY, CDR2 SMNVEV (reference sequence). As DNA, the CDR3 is TGTGCCAGCAGTTGGGACCGAACAAATCAGCCCCAGCATTTT. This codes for CASSWDRTNQPQHF.

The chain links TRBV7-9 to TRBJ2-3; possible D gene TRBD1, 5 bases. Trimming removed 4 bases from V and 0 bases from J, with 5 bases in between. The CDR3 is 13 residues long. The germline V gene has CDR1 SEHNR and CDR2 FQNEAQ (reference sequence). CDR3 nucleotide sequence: TGTGCCAGCAGCTCAGGGAGCACAGATACGCAGTATTTT. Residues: CASSSGSTDTQYF.

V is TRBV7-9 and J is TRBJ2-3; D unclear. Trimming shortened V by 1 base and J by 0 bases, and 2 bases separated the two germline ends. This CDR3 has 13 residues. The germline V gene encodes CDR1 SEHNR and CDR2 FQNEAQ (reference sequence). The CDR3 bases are TGTGCCAGCAGCTTAGAGAGCACAGATACGCAGTATTTT. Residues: CASSLESTDTQYF.

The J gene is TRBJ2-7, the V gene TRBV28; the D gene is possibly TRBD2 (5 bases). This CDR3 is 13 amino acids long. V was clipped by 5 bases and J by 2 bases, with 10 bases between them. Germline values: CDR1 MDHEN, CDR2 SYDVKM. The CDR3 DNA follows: TGTGCCAGCAGTGGCGGGTCTACCTACGAGCAGTACTTC. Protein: CASSGGSTYEQYF.

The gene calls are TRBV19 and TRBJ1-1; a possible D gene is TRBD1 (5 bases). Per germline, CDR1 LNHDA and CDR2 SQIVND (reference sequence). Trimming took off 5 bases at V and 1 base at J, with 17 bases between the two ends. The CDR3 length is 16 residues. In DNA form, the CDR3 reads TGTGCCAGTAGTTCCTCGGTCCAGGGACCGAACACTGAAGCTTTCTTT. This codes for CASSSSVQGPNTEAFF.

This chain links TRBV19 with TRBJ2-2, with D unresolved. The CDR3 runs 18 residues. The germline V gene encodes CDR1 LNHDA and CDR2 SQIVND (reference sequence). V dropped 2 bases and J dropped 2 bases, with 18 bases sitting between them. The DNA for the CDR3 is TGTGCCAGTAGTATACCACCCCTCGCGGCGATAAACACCGGGGAGCTGTTTTTT. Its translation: CASSIPPLAAINTGELFF.

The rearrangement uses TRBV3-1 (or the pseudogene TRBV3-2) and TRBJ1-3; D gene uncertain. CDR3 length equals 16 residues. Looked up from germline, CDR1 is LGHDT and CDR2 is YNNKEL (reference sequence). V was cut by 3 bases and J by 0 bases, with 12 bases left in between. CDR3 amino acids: CASSQEVLRSGNTIYF. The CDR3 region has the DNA TGTGCCAGCAGCCAGGAAGTACTGCGCTCTGGAAACACCATATATTTT.

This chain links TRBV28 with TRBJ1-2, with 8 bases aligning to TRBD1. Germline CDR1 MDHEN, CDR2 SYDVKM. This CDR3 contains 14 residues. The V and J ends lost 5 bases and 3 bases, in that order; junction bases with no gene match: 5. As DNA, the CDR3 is TGTGCCAGCAGTCCACCGGGACAGGACTATGGCTACACCTTC. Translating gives CASSPPGQDYGYTF.

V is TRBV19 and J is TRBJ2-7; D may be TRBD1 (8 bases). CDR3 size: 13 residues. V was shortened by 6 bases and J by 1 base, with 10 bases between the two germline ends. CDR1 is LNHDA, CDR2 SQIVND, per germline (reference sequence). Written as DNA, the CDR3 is TGTGCCAGTAGACAGGGGGGGTCCTACGAGCAGTACTTC. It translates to CASRQGGSYEQYF.

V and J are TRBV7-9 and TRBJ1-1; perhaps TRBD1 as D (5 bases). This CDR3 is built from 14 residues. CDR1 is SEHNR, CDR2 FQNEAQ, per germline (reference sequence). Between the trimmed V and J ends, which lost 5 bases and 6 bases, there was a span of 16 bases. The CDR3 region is CASSPKDQGAEAFF. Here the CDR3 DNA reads TGTGCCAGCAGCCCAAAGGACCAAGGGGCTGAAGCTTTCTTT.

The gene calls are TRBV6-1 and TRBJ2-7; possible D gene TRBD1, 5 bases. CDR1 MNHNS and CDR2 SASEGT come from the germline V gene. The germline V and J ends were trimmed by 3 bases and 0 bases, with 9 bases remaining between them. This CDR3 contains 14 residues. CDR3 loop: CASSDMGPSYEQYF. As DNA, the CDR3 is TGTGCCAGCAGTGATATGGGGCCCTCCTACGAGCAGTACTTC.

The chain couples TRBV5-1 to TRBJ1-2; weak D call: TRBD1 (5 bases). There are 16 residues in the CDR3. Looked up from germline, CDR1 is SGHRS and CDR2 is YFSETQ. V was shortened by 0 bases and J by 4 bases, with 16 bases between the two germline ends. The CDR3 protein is CASSLVGLRGGYGYTF. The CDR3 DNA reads TGCGCCAGCAGCTTGGTGGGCTTGAGGGGCGGCTATGGCTACACCTTC.

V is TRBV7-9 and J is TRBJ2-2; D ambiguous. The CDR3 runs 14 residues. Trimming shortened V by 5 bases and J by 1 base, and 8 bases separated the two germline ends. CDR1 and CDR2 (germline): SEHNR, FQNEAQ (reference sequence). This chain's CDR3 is CASSPQQNTGELFF. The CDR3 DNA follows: TGTGCCAGCAGCCCCCAACAGAACACCGGGGAGCTGTTTTTT.

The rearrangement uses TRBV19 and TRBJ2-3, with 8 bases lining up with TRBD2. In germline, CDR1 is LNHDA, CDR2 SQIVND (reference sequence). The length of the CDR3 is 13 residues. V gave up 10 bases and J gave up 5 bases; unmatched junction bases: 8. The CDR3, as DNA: TGTGCCACGTCGAGGCGGGAGGTAGATACGCAGTATTTT. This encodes CATSRREVDTQYF.